These T cell receptor beta chains were read from a single sample in a study of response to subunit inactivated influenza vaccine. Using its own MiXCR run on the RT-PCR reads, TCRdb lists one record per CDR3 protein. The data contain fewer than 750,000 distinct CDR3 sequences, 14% of them seen just once; the ten biggest clones take up 11%. Sequencing was performed on PBMCs from blood, taken about 12 days after vaccination. Every receptor here comes from a man in his fifties who received an inactivated influenza vaccine. Both conserved end residues are part of each CDR3. D genes are given only for firm matches. Size is omitted from some rows. Given values are once, few, many or a class for expanded clones.

abundance,d_gene,j_gene,v_gene,CDR3nt,CDR3aa
few,.,TRBJ2-3,TRBV7-3,TGTGCCAGCAGCTTGAGACCCACGGGGGCTGGCACAGATACGCAGTATTTT,CASSLRPTGAGTDTQYF
few,.,TRBJ2-3,TRBV5-1,TGCGCCAGCAGCTTCACCTCTGGAACAGATACGCAGTATTTT,CASSFTSGTDTQYF
few,TRBD2,TRBJ2-1,TRBV6-5,TGTGCCAGCAGTTTAGCGGGAGTATCCTTAAATGAGCAGTTCTTC,CASSLAGVSLNEQFF
.,.,TRBJ2-4,TRBV29-1,TGCAGCGTCGGATCCCAGGTAGCCAAAAACATTCAGTACTTC,CSVGSQVAKNIQYF
few,TRBD1,TRBJ1-2,TRBV6-6,TGTGCCAGCAATGGACAGGGGGGTGGCTACACCTTC,CASNGQGGGYTF
few,TRBD2,TRBJ2-3,TRBV3-1,TGTGCCAGCAGCCATAGCCTAGCGGGCACAGATACGCAGTATTTT,CASSHSLAGTDTQYF
once,.,TRBJ2-3,TRBV20-1,TGCAGTGCTAGAGAGGCTACGGGGTCAGATACGCAGTATTTT,CSAREATGSDTQYF
.,.,TRBJ2-7,TRBV29-1,TGCAGCGTTGTAAGGGCCAACTACGAACAGTACTTC,CSVVRANYEQYF
many,.,TRBJ1-5,TRBV20-1,TGCAGTGCTCTGGGCCAATTTAATCAGCCCCAGCATTTT,CSALGQFNQPQHF
.,.,TRBJ1-1,TRBV2,TGTGCCAGCAGGATAGATGTAGGGAACACTGAAGCTTTCTTT,CASRIDVGNTEAFF
many,TRBD2,TRBJ2-5,TRBV11-2,TGTGCCAGCAGCTCACTAGCGGGGGGGATCCAAGAGACCCAGTACTTC,CASSSLAGGIQETQYF
few,TRBD2,TRBJ2-3,TRBV11-1,TGTGCCAGCAGCCCACGTCAGGATAGCGGGGGGCTCACAGATACGCAGTATTTT,CASSPRQDSGGLTDTQYF
few,.,TRBJ1-2,TRBV12-3/TRBV12-4,TGTGCTACGCTCCACAGGCACCTTAACTATGGCTACACCTTC,CATLHRHLNYGYTF
few,.,TRBJ1-1,TRBV4-3,TGCGCCAGCAGCCAAGTCTGGGAGGGAGAGGGGATGAACACTGAAGCTTTCTTT,CASSQVWEGEGMNTEAFF
many,.,TRBJ2-2,TRBV7-8,TGTGCCAGCAGCTTAGGAGGGGGACTTTACACCGGGGAGCTGTTTTTT,CASSLGGGLYTGELFF
few,.,TRBJ2-5,TRBV7-2,TGTGCCAGCAGCTTACCCCACCGTCGGGAGACCCAGTACTTC,CASSLPHRRETQYF
.,.,TRBJ1-1,TRBV15,TGTGCCACCAGCCCCCGCGGAGAGCACACTGAAGCTTTCTTT,CATSPRGEHTEAFF
few,.,TRBJ2-2,TRBV14,TGTGCCAGCAGCCAAGTGATAGCCGGGGAGCTGTTTTTT,CASSQVIAGELFF
.,.,TRBJ1-5,TRBV7-2,TGTGCCAGCAGCTTAGCACCAGGGTCTAGCAATCAGCCCCAGCATTTT,CASSLAPGSSNQPQHF
.,.,TRBJ2-3,TRBV5-1,TGCGCCAGCAGGGAGGGAGGACAGAGCACAGATACGCAGTATTTT,CASREGGQSTDTQYF
.,.,TRBJ2-1,TRBV20-1,TGCAGTGCTAGAGATCATCCTGAGCAGTTCTTC,CSARDHPEQFF
few,TRBD1,TRBJ1-2,TRBV20-1,TGCAGTGCGAAGCCGGGACAGGGAGCCAACTATGGCTACACCTTC,CSAKPGQGANYGYTF
few,.,TRBJ2-1,TRBV4-1,TGCGCCAGCAGCCAAGTCGGCAGGGGAACCTACAATGAGCAGTTCTTC,CASSQVGRGTYNEQFF
.,.,TRBJ1-6,TRBV20-1,TGCAGTGCCTACAGAGATTCACCCCTCCACTTT,CSAYRDSPLHF
few,TRBD1,TRBJ1-1,TRBV7-8,TGTGCCAGCAGCTTAGGTTGGCAACAGGGGATTTATGAAGCTTTCTTT,CASSLGWQQGIYEAFF
few,TRBD1,TRBJ2-7,TRBV29-1,TGCAGCGTTGGGGACAGGGGGCTCGCCTACGAGCAGTACTTC,CSVGDRGLAYEQYF
.,.,TRBJ2-7,TRBV20-1,TGCAGTGCTAGGGATGTCGGGATTACCCTCTACGAGCAGTACTTC,CSARDVGITLYEQYF
.,.,TRBJ2-2,TRBV11-2,TGTGCCAGCAGCTCGTACCGGGGGCGGGATAACACCGGGGAGCTGTTTTTT,CASSSYRGRDNTGELFF
few,.,TRBJ2-7,TRBV20-1,TGCAGTGCTAGGGGCCCGACCTCCTACGAGCAGTACTTC,CSARGPTSYEQYF
few,.,TRBJ2-2,TRBV5-1,TGCGCCAGCAGCTTGCCAGGACAGAGCACCGGGGAGCTGTTTTTT,CASSLPGQSTGELFF
.,TRBD1,TRBJ1-5,TRBV28,TGTGCCAGCAGTTCGGGGACAGGGGGAAGTCAGCCCCAGCATTTT,CASSSGTGGSQPQHF
.,.,TRBJ1-2,TRBV28,TGTGCCAGCAGTTTGGCCGAGGGCTACACCTTC,CASSLAEGYTF
few,.,TRBJ2-1,TRBV7-8,TGTGCCAGCAGCGGGGTAGCTGGTGAGCAGTTCTTC,CASSGVAGEQFF
few,.,TRBJ1-1,TRBV20-1,TGCAGTGCTAGGTTCCCCCCGGGTGAAGCTTTCTTT,CSARFPPGEAFF
few,.,TRBJ2-1,TRBV29-1,TGCAGCGTTGTGGCATTAGAGGGGTACTCCTACAATGAGCAGTTCTTC,CSVVALEGYSYNEQFF
.,.,TRBJ2-7,TRBV28,TGTGCCAGCAGTTCGGCGGGTTTCCTTGAGGACGAGCAGTACTTC,CASSSAGFLEDEQYF
.,.,TRBJ2-2,TRBV28,TGTGCCAGCAGTTTTCTGGCAGGGTGGTATGACACCGGGGAGCTGTTTTTT,CASSFLAGWYDTGELFF
few,.,TRBJ1-4,TRBV5-8,TGTGCCAGCAGCTTGGTGGCAGCTCATAATGAAAAACTGTTTTTT,CASSLVAAHNEKLFF
few,.,TRBJ2-2,TRBV28,TGTGCCAGCAGTTGGATCGGCCCCGGGGAGCTGTTTTTT,CASSWIGPGELFF
few,.,TRBJ1-1,TRBV5-1,TGCGCCAGCAGCCTTCAGACAGGAGGAGTGGAAAAAGCTTTCTTT,CASSLQTGGVEKAFF
many,.,TRBJ1-5,TRBV20-1,TGCAGTGCTAGAGATCAAGGCGGCTATCAGCCCCAGCATTTT,CSARDQGGYQPQHF
few,TRBD2,TRBJ2-2,TRBV4-2,TGTGCCAGCAGCCAAGATCAACTAGCGGTGAACACCGGGGAGCTGTTTTTT,CASSQDQLAVNTGELFF
.,TRBD2,TRBJ2-2,TRBV11-1,TGTGCCAGCAGCCGACTAGCGGGGCTGAGGAACACCGGGGAGCTGTTTTTT,CASSRLAGLRNTGELFF
many,TRBD1,TRBJ2-7,TRBV27,TGTGCCAGCAGTTTAACCGTTGAGGGGGCCGAGCAGTACTTC,CASSLTVEGAEQYF
many,TRBD1,TRBJ1-1,TRBV5-1,TGCGCCAGCAGCTGGGGACAGGGGATGAACACTGAAGCTTTCTTT,CASSWGQGMNTEAFF
many,.,TRBJ2-7,TRBV7-8,TGTGCCAGCAGCTTAGGCCGGGTCGAGCAGTACTTC,CASSLGRVEQYF
.,TRBD1,TRBJ2-3,TRBV10-3,TGTGCCATCAGCCGCGGACAGGGCGGAGTGCAGTATTTT,CAISRGQGGVQYF
.,TRBD1,TRBJ1-2,TRBV6-1,TGTGCCAGTAGAAAGAGGGGGCTGGACTATGGCTACACCTTC,CASRKRGLDYGYTF
many,.,TRBJ2-2,TRBV12-3/TRBV12-4,TGTGCCAGCAGCCCAGGGACCGGGGAGCTGTTTTTT,CASSPGTGELFF
.,TRBD1,TRBJ2-3,TRBV20-1,TGCAGTGCCAGGGGGCCCTTGGGAAAAATAGATACGCAGTATTTT,CSARGPLGKIDTQYF
.,.,TRBJ1-5,TRBV4-1,TGCGCCAGCAGCCAAGAACCCCCTGGGGCTGGGCAGCCCCAGCATTTT,CASSQEPPGAGQPQHF
.,TRBD2,TRBJ2-1,TRBV3-1,TGTGCCAGCAGCCAGCCAACCCTCCGGGAGGATGAGCAGTTCTTC,CASSQPTLREDEQFF
.,.,TRBJ2-7,TRBV27,TGTGCCAGCGGTCCCCAGGGGCCCCATCTGGACGAGCAGTACTTC,CASGPQGPHLDEQYF